The text below deals with one TCR beta chain. Its cognate antigen is unknown. Method: immunoSEQ multiplex PCR; TCRdb's copy keeps in-frame clones and lacks some. This table has over 60,000 clones, roughly 95% appearing once. This sample was taken from a study of cytomegalovirus exposure and HLA in healthy donors. Study-wide points: For cytomegalovirus status, the classifier reportedly gave diagnoses with high specificity and sensitivity.

Germline loops: CDR1 ENHRY, CDR2 SYGVKD. The CDR3 runs to 14 residues. V was pared by 0 bases and J by 5 bases, with 3 bases of the junction left unmatched. This sequence joins TRBV10-3 and TRBJ2-7, with TRBD1 identical over 8 bases. Material: PBMCs. The clonotype was recovered from a man in his late teens or twenties in good health and CMV-seronegative. CDR3 residues: CAISESEDRDEQYF. In DNA form, the CDR3 reads TGTGCCATCAGTGAGTCAGAGGACAGGGACGAGCAGTACTTC.